The TCR beta chain described here comes from a study of shared clonotypes between healthy human individuals. Whole-study results and caveats: All-four-donor shared clonotypes had higher generation probabilities than non-shared clonotypes did.

A remark on this clone: Its antigen is currently unknown.

Measured with immunoSEQ multiplex PCR; TCRdb has only the in-frame clones, and not every one. The repertoire holds approximately 980,000 clones, with about three quarters as singletons. With V trimmed by 7 bases and J by 8 bases, 12 bases remained unmatched. Germline V gene data show CDR1 as SGHAT and CDR2 as FQNNGV. The CDR3 is 15 amino acids. The receptor was derived from a man between 18 and 35 years old in good health. The chain has TRBV11-2 and TRBJ2-2, with 8 bases matching TRBD1. The specimen sequenced was memory CD4+ T cells sorted from blood. Subset denoted: CD45RA-negative fraction. For the CDR3, the DNA is TGTGCCAGCAACTTTTATGGTCAGGGGGCGGGGGAGCTGTTTTTT. Its translation: CASNFYGQGAGELFF.